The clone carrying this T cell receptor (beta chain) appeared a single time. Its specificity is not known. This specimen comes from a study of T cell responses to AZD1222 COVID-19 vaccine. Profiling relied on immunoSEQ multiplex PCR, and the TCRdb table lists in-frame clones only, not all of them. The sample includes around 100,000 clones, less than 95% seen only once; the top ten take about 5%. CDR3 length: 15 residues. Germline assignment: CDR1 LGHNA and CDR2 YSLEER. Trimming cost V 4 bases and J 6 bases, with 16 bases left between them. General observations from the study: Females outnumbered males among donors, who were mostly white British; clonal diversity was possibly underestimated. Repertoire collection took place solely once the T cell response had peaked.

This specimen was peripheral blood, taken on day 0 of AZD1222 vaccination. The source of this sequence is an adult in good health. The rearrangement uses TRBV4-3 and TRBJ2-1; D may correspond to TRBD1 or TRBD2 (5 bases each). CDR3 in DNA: TGCGCCAGCAGCCCCTTTACCGGGGCGGGCAATGAGCAGTTCTTC. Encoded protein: CASSPFTGAGNEQFF.